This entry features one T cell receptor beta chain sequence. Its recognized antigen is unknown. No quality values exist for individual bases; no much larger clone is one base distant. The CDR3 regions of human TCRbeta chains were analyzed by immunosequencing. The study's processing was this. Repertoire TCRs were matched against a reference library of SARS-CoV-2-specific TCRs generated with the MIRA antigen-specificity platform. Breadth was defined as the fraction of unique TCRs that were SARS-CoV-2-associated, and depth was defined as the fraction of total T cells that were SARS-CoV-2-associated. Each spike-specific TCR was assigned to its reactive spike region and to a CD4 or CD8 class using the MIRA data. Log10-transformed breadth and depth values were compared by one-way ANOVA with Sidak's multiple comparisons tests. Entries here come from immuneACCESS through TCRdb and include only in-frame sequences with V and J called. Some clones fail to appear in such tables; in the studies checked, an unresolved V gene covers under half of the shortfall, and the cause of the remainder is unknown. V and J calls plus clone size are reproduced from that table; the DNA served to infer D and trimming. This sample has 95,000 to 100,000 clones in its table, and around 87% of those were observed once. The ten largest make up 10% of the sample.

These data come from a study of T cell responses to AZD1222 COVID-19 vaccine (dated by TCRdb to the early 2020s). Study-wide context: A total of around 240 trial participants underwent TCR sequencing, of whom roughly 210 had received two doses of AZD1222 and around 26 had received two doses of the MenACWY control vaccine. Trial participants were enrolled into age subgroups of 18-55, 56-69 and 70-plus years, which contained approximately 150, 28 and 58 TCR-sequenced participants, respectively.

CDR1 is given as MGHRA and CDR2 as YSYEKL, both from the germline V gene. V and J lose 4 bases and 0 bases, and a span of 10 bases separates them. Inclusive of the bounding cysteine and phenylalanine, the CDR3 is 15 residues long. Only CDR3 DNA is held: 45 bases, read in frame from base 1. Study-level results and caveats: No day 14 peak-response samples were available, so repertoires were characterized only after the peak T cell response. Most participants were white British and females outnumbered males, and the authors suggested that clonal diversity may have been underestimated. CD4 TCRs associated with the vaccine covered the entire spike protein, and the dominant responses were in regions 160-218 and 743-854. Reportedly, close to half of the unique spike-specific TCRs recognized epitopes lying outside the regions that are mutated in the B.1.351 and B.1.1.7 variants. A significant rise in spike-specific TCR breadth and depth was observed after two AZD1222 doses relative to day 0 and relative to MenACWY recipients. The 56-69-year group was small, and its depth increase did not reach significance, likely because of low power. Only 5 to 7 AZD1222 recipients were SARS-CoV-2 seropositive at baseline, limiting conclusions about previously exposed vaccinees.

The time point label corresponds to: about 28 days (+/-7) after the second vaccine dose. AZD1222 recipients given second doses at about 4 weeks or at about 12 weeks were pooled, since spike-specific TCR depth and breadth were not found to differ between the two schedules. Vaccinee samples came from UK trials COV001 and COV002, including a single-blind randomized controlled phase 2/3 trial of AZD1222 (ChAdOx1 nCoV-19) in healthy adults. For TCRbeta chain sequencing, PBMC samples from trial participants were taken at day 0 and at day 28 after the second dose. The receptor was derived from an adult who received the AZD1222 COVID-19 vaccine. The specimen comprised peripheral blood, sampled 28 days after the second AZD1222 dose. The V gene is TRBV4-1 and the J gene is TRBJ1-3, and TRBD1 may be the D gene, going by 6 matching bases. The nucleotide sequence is TGCGCCAGCAGCCTAGACAGGCCCTCTGGAAACACCATATATTTT. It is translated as CASSLDRPSGNTIYF.